The entry that follows covers one T cell receptor (beta chain) sequence. CD8+ and CD4+ T cells from blood underwent TCR beta sequencing, which was carried out in a high-throughput format. The sample belongs to a study of CD8 T cells in Susac syndrome. An input of roughly 0.45 to 1 ug of RNA was subjected to reverse transcription using random hexamers. TCRdb re-derived calls from the immunoSEQ multiplex PCR reads in MiXCR, one entry per CDR3 protein. The repertoire holds 150,000 to 200,000 distinct CDR3 sequences, with about 95% as singletons. The sample was CD4+ T cells from PBMCs. The source is a human donor with multiple sclerosis.

In DNA form, the CDR3 reads TGTGCTAGTGGGCGATTACATGGCTACACCTTC. Translation gives CASGRLHGYTF. The rearrangement uses TRBV12-5 and TRBJ1-2; D ambiguous. This CDR3 is built from 11 residues. Trimming took 6 bases from V and 6 from J, leaving 8 bases between them. CDR1 is LGHNT and CDR2 is FRNRAP in the germline V gene.